This T cell receptor (beta chain) derives from a study of cytomegalovirus exposure and HLA in healthy donors. Study outcomes and limitations: Later analysis suggested most CMV-associated TCR beta chains were HLA-restricted. Cytomegalovirus status was reportedly diagnosed by the classifier with high sensitivity and specificity. The authors later linked a missense DCLRE1C variant to TCR beta V- and J-gene trimming. Most subjects had HLA-A and HLA-B alleles reportedly predicted accurately by TCR beta sequences.

Primers included in the PCR were 60 Vbeta and 13 Jbeta primers. Sequencing was performed with immunoSEQ multiplex PCR; in TCRdb, only in-frame clones are kept and a portion is missing. The sample comprises about 100,000 clones, 65% to 90% of which are singletons, and more than 1% rests with the top ten. On this clone: The antigen remains unidentified.

This sequence was found in a woman aged 18-29 years in good health and CMV-seronegative. What was sequenced was PBMCs.

The CDR3, as DNA: TGTGCCAGCAGTCGGGCCATTAGGACCGGGGGAAGTCAGTACTTC. The encoded protein is CASSRAIRTGGSQYF. The V and J genes are TRBV6-5 and TRBJ2-5, with a possible D match to TRBD2 (6 bases). V shed 5 bases and J shed 11 bases, with 24 bases lying between them. CDR3 length: 15 amino acids. Germline V CDR1 and CDR2: MNHEY, SVGAGI.